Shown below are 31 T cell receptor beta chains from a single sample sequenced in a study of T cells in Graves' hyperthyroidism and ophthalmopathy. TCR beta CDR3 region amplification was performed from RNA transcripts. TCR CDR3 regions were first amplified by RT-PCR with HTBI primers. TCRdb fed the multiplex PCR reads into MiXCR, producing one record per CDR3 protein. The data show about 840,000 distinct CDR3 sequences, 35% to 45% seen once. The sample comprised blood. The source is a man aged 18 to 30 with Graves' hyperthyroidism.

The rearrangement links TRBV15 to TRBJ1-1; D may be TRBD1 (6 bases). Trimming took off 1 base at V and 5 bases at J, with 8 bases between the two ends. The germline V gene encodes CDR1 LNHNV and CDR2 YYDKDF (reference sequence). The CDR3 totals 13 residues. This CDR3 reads CATSRGRGTEAFF. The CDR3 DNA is TGTGCCACCAGCAGAGGCAGGGGTACTGAAGCTTTCTTT. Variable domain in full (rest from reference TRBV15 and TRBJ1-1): DAMVIQNPRYQVTQFGKPVTLSCSQTLNHNVMYWYQQKSSQAPKLLFHYYDKDFNNEADTPDNFQSRRPNTSFCFLDIRSPGLGDTAMYLCATSRGRGTEAFFGQGTRLTVV.

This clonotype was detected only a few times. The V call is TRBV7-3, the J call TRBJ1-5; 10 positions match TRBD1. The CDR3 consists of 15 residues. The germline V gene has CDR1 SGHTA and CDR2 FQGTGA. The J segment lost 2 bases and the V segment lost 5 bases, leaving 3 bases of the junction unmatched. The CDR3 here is CASSHGTGGNQPQHF. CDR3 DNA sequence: TGTGCCAGCAGCCATGGGACAGGGGGCAATCAGCCCCAGCATTTT.

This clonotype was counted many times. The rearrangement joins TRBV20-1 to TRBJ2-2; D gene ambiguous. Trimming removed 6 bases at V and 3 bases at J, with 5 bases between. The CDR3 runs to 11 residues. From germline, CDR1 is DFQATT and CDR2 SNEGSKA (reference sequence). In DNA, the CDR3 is TGCAGTGCGCAGGACACCGGGGAGCTGTTTTTT. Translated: CSAQDTGELFF.

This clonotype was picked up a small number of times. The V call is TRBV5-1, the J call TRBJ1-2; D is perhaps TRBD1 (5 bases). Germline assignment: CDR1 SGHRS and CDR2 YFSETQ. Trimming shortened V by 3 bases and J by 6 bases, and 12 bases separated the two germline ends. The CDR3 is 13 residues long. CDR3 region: CASSSDKLDGYTF. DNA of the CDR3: TGCGCCAGCAGCTCGGACAAGCTGGATGGCTACACCTTC.

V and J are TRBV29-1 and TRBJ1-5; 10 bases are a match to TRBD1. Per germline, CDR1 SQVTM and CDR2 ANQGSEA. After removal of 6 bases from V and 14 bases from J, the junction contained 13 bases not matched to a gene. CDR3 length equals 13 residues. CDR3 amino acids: CSVTIRDRGYEHF. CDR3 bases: TGCAGCGTCACAATCCGGGACAGGGGCTACGAGCATTTT.

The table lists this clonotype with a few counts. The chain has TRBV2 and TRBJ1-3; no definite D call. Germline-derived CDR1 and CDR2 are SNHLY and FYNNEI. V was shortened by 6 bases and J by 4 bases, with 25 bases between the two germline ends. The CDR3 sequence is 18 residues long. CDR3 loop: CASSANPKAGLAGNTIYF. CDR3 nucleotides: TGTGCCAGCAGCGCGAATCCTAAAGCCGGGCTAGCCGGAAACACCATATATTTT.

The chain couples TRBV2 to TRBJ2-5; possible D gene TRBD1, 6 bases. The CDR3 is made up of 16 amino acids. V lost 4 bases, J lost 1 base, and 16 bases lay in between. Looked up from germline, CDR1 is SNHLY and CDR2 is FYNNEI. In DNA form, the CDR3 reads TGTGCCAGCAGTGTCTCCCAGGGGTTTGGCCAAGAGACCCAGTACTTC. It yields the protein CASSVSQGFGQETQYF.

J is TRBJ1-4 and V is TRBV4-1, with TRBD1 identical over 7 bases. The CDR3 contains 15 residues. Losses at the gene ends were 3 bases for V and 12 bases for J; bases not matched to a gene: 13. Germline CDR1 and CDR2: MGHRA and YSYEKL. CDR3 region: CASSHLTGLTVELFF. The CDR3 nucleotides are TGCGCCAGCAGCCACCTGACAGGGCTTACAGTAGAACTGTTTTTT.

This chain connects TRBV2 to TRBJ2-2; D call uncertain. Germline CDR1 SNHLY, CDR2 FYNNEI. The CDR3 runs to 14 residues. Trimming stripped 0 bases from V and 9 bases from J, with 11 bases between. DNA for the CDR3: TGTGCCAGCAGTGAAGCCCTCGGTGGCTGGGAGCTGTTTTTT. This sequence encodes CASSEALGGWELFF.

The CDR3 nucleotides are TGCAGTGCTAGAACCGACAGGGGAAACTACGAGCAGTACTTC. Protein: CSARTDRGNYEQYF. V and J are TRBV20-1 and TRBJ2-7; TRBD1 matches 8 bases. CDR3 length equals 14 residues. Trimming removed 2 bases from V and 3 bases from J; junction bases left unmatched: 6. Germline-derived CDR1 and CDR2 are DFQATT and SNEGSKA (reference sequence).

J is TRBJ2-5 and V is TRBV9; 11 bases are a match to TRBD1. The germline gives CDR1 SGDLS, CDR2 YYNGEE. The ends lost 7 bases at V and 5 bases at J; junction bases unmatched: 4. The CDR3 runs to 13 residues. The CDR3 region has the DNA TGTGCCAGCGGACAGGGGGCGCAGGAGACCCAGTACTTC. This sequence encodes CASGQGAQETQYF.

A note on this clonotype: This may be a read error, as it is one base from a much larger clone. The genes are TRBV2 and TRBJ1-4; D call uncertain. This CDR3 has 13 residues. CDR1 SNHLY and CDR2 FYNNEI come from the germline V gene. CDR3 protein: CAGSEVGPEKLFF. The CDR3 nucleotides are TGTGCCGGCAGCGAGGTGGGCCCCGAAAAACTGTTTTTT.

In nucleotides, the CDR3 is TGTGCCAGCCATACTGGGGCGGTTAAAGTGCACACTGAAGCTTTCTTT. Its translation is CASHTGAVKVHTEAFF. The V call is TRBV6-6, the J call TRBJ1-1; a weak D match, TRBD1 (5 bases). The germline V and J ends were trimmed by 8 bases and 3 bases, with 22 bases remaining between them. Germline CDR1 MNHNY, CDR2 SVGAGI (reference sequence). This CDR3 is built from 16 residues.

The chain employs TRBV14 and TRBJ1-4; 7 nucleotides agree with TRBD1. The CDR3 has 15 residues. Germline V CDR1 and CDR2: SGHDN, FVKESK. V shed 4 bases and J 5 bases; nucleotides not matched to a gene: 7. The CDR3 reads CASSPWTGPNEKLFF. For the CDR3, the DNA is TGTGCCAGCAGCCCCTGGACAGGCCCAAATGAAAAACTGTTTTTT.

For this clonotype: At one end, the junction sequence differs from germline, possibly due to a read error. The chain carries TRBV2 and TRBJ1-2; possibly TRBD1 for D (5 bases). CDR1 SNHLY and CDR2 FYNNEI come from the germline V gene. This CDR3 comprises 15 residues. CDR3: CASSERGAGSSGYTF. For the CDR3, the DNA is TGCGCCAGCAGTGAGCGAGGGGCAGGGTCGAGTGGCTACACCTTC.

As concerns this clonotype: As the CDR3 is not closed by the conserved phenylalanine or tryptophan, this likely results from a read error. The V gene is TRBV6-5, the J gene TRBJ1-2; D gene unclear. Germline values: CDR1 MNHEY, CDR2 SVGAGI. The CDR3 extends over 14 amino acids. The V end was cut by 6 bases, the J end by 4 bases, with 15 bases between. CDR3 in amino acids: CASRPTGNFYGYTL. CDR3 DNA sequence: TGTGCCAGCAGACCTACGGGGAATTTCTATGGCTACACCCTC.

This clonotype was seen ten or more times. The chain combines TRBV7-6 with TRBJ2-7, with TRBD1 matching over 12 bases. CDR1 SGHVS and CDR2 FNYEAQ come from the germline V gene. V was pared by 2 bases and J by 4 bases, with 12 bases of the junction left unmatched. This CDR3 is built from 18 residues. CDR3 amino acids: CASSLHPGTGGLIYEQYF. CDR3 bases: TGTGCCAGCAGCTTACATCCCGGGACAGGGGGCCTCATATACGAGCAGTACTTC. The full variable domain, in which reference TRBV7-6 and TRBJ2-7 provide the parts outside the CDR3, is GAGVSQSPRYKVTKRGQDVALRCDPISGHVSLYWYRQALGQGPEFLTYFNYEAQQDKSGLPNDRFSAERPEGSISTLTIQRTEQRDSAMYRCASSLHPGTGGLIYEQYFGPGTRLTVT.

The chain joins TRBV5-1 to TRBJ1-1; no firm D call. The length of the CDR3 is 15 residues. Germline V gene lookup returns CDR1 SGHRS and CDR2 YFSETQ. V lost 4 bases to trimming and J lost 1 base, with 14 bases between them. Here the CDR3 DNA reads TGCGCCAGCAGCCCCCGGCCGGGTAAGAACACTGAAGCTTTCTTT. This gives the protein CASSPRPGKNTEAFF.

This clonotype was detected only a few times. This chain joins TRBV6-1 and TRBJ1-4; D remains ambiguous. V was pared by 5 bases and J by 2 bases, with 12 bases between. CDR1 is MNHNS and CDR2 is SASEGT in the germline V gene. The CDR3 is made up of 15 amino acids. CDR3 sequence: CASSPYVSTNEKLFF. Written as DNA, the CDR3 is TGTGCCAGCAGTCCCTACGTCTCTACTAATGAAAAACTGTTTTTT.

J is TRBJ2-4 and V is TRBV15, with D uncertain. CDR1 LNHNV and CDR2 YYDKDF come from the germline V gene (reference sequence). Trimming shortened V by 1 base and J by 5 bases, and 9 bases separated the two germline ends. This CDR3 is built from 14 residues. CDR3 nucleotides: TGTGCCACCAGCAGAGGGGTTGACCAAAACATTCAGTACTTC. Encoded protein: CATSRGVDQNIQYF.

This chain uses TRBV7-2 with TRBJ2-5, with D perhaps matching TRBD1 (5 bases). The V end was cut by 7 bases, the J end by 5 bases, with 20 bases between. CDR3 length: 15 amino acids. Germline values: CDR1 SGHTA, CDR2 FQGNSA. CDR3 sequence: CASTPTDSLGETQYF. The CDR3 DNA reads TGTGCCAGCACCCCCACCGACAGCCTGGGGGAGACCCAGTACTTC.

The CDR3 sequence is CASSEPFRTSGAIYEQYF. CDR3 DNA sequence: TGTGCCAGCAGTGAACCTTTCCGGACTAGCGGGGCCATCTACGAGCAGTACTTC. The V and J genes are TRBV2 and TRBJ2-7; 12 positions agree with TRBD2. Trimming at V came to 2 bases and at J to 3 bases, leaving 11 bases not matched to a gene. The length of the CDR3 is 18 residues. CDR1 SNHLY and CDR2 FYNNEI come from the germline V gene.

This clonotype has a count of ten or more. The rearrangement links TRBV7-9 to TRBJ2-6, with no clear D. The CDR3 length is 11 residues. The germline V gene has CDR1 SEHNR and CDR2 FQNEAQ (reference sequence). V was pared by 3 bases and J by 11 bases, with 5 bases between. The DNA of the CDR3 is TGTGCCAGCAGCTTTCGGGACGTCCTGACTTTC. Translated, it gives CASSFRDVLTF.

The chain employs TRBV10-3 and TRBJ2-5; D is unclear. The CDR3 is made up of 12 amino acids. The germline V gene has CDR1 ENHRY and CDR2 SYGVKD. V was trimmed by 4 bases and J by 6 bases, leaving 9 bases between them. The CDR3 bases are TGTGCCATCAGTGGCGGTGGGAAGACCCAGTACTTC. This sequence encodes CAISGGGKTQYF.

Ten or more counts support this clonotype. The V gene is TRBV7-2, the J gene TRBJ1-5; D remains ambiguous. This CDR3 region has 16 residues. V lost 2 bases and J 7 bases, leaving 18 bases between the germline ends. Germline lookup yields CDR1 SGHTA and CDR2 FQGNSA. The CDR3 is CASSLFGPGKRQPQHF. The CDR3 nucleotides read TGTGCCAGCAGCTTATTCGGCCCAGGAAAACGCCAGCCCCAGCATTTT.

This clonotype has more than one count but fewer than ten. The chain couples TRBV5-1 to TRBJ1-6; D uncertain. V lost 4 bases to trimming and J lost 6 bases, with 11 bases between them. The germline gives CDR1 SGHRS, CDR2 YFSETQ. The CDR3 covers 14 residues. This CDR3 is CASSPGKPNSPLHF. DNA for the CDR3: TGCGCCAGCAGCCCTGGGAAGCCTAATTCACCCCTCCACTTT.

The CDR3 loop reads CASSSTGQGIWRTEAFF. The CDR3 region has the DNA TGCGCCAGCAGCTCGACGGGACAGGGAATATGGAGAACTGAAGCTTTCTTT. This chain connects TRBV5-1 to TRBJ1-1, with TRBD1 identical over 9 bases. V was clipped by 3 bases and J by 5 bases; unmatched bases: 14. Germline V lookup: CDR1 SGHRS, CDR2 YFSETQ. This CDR3 region has 17 residues. The full variable domain, rest sourced from reference TRBV5-1 and TRBJ1-1, is KAGVTQTPRYLIKTRGQQVTLSCSPISGHRSVSWYQQTPGQGLQFLFEYFSETQRNKGNFPGRFSGRQFSNSRSEMNVSTLELGDSALYLCASSSTGQGIWRTEAFFGQGTRLTVV.

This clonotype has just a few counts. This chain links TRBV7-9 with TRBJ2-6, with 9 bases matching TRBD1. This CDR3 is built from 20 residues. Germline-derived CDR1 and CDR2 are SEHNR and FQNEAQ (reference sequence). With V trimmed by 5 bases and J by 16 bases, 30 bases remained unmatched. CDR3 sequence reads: CASSQEKFLFEWDRDVVLTF. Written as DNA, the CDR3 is TGTGCCAGCAGCCAAGAGAAGTTCTTATTCGAGTGGGACAGGGACGTTGTACTGACTTTC.

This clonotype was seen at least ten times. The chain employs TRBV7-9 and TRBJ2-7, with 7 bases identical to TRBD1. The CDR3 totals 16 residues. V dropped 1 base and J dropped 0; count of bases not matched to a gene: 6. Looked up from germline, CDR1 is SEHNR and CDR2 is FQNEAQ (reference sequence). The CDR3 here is CASSLDRGLSSYEQYF. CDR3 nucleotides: TGTGCCAGCAGCTTAGACAGGGGCCTAAGCTCCTACGAGCAGTACTTC.

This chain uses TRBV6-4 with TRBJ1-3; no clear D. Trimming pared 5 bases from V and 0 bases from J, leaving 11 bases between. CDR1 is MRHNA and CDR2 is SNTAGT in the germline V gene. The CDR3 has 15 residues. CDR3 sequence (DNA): TGTGCCAGCAGTTCCATAGAGGACTCTGGAAACACCATATATTTT. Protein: CASSSIEDSGNTIYF.

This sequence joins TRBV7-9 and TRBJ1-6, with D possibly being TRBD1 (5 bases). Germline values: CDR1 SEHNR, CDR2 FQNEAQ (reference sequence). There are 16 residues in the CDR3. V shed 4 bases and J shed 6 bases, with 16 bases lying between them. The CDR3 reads CASSSPQTESNSPLHF. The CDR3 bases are TGTGCCAGCAGCTCCCCCCAGACAGAATCTAATTCACCCCTCCACTTT.